The 9 T cell receptor beta chains below come from one sample, sequenced in a study of CD8+ T cells in alopecia areata. Sequencing relied on a cDNA template that was reverse transcribed from extracted RNA. Data came from immunoSEQ multiplex PCR; TCRdb stores just in-frame clones and leaves some out. This sample carries 210,000 or so clones, around 66% of them seen once, and the ten largest clones take around 1.2%. Treatment defined: oral pan-JAK inhibitor, 5-10 mg twice daily. The sequences come from CD4+ T cells sorted from blood, collected at week 44, from a patient treated with tofacitinib. Receptor source: a human donor with alopecia areata.

This clone has a single count. This chain connects TRBV18 to TRBJ1-4; 10 nucleotides align to TRBD1. CDR3 length: 15 residues. Germline trimming cut 4 bases from V and 6 bases from J; bases unmatched to any gene: 5. Germline V gene lookup returns CDR1 KGHSH and CDR2 LQKENI. CDR3 bases: TGTGCCAGCTCACTCTCCGGGACAGGGGATGAAAAACTGTTTTTT. Amino acids: CASSLSGTGDEKLFF.

This clone was recorded a few times. This chain links TRBV18 with TRBJ2-7; D is possibly TRBD1 (6 bases). V was cut by 3 bases and J by 3 bases, with 15 bases left in between. This CDR3 is 15 amino acids long. Per the germline V gene, CDR1 is KGHSH and CDR2 is LQKENI. Here the CDR3 reads CASSPGSGVGYEQYF. DNA for the CDR3: TGTGCCAGCTCACCGGGATCAGGGGTGGGCTACGAGCAGTACTTC. The variable domain in full, with the rest retrieved from reference TRBV18 and TRBJ2-7, is NAGVMQNPRHLVRRRGQEARLRCSPMKGHSHVYWYRQLPEEGLKFMVYLQKENIIDESGMPKERFSAEFPKEGPSILRIQQVVRGDSAAYFCASSPGSGVGYEQYFGPGTRLTVT.

This chain joins TRBV5-6 and TRBJ2-4; maybe TRBD1 (5 bases). The V end lost 1 base, the J end lost 1 base, and 15 bases lay between the germline ends. The germline V gene has CDR1 SGHDT and CDR2 YYEEEE. The CDR3 spans 17 residues. The CDR3 DNA reads TGTGCCAGCAGCTTGATAACAGGTGGGGCGGCCAAAAACATTCAGTACTTC. It specifies CASSLITGGAAKNIQYF.

CDR3 in amino acids: CSARVGSTTNEKLFF. CDR3 bases: TGCAGCGCCCGGGTTGGATCAACAACTAATGAAAAACTGTTTTTT. The chain links TRBV29-1 to TRBJ1-4; D not certain. Germline-derived CDR1 and CDR2 are SQVTM and ANQGSEA. V lost 7 bases to trimming and J lost 0 bases, with 15 bases between them. The CDR3 spans 15 residues.

The chain couples TRBV5-1 to TRBJ1-2; D not certain. The V end was cut by 2 bases, the J end by 2 bases, with 7 bases between. The germline CDR1 and CDR2 sequences are SGHRS and YFSETQ. This CDR3 is 13 amino acids long. This CDR3 is CASSFDTNYGYTF. The CDR3 DNA sequence: TGCGCCAGCAGCTTCGACACGAACTATGGCTACACCTTC.

The chain uses TRBV5-1 and TRBJ2-7; D call uncertain. The CDR3 spans 14 residues. V was trimmed by 0 bases and J by 1 base, leaving 8 bases between them. From germline, CDR1 is SGHRS and CDR2 YFSETQ. CDR3 residues: CASSLASVSYEQYF. CDR3 nucleotides: TGCGCCAGCAGCTTGGCGAGTGTTTCCTACGAGCAGTACTTC.

The chain combines TRBV29-1 with TRBJ2-3; the D gene is possibly TRBD2 (6 bases). Trimming left V 4 bases short and J 2 bases short, with 10 bases between. The CDR3 has 13 amino acids. The germline CDR1 and CDR2 sequences are SQVTM and ANQGSEA. The DNA for the CDR3 is TGCAGCGTTGTGCCGGGGGACACAGATACGCAGTATTTT. It is translated as CSVVPGDTDTQYF.

This clone was recorded only once. CDR3: CASSLTGTGTYNEQFF. CDR3 sequence (DNA): TGCGCCAGCAGCCTCACCGGGACAGGGACCTACAATGAGCAGTTCTTC. The chain carries TRBV5-1 and TRBJ2-1; 9 bases are shared with TRBD1. The CDR3 sequence is 16 residues long. The germline V gene has CDR1 SGHRS and CDR2 YFSETQ. The ends lost 4 bases at V and 2 bases at J; junction bases unmatched: 7.

The CDR3 sequence: CASSALGASSLGPYGYTF. CDR3 bases: TGTGCCAGCAGCGCCCTCGGGGCAAGCTCACTCGGGCCCTATGGCTACACCTTC. V usage is TRBV9 and J usage is TRBJ1-2; D might be TRBD1 (5 bases). V lost 3 bases, J lost 4 bases, and 25 bases lay in between. The CDR3 spans 18 residues. CDR1 SGDLS and CDR2 YYNGEE come from the germline V gene.